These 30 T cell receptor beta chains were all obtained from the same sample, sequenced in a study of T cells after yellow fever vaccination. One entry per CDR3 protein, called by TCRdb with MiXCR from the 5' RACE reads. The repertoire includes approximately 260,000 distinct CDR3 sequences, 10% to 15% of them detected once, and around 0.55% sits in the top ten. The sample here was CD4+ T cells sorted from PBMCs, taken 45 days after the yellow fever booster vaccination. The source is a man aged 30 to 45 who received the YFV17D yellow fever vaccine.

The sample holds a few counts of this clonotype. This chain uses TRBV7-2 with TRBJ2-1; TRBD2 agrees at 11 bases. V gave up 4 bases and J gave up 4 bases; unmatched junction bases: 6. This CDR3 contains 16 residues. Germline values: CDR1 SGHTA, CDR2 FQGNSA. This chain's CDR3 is CASSSRGTSGYNEQFF. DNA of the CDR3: TGTGCCAGCAGCTCCCGAGGGACTAGCGGTTACAATGAGCAGTTCTTC.

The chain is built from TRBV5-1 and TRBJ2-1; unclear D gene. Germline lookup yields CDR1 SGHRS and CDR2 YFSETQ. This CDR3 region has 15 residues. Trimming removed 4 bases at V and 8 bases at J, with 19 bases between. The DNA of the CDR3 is TGCGCCAGCAGCGCGACTGCTACAAGCGCGGATGAGCAGTTCTTC. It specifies CASSATATSADEQFF.

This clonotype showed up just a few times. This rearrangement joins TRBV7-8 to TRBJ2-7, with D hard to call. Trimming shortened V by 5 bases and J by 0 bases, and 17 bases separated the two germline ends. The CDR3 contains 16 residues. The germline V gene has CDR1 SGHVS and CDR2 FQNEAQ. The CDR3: CASSTTRPLGSYEQYF. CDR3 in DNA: TGTGCCAGCAGCACCACGCGACCGCTCGGCTCCTACGAGCAGTACTTC. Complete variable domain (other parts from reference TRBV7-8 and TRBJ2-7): GAGVSQSPRYKVAKRGQDVALRCDPISGHVSLFWYQQALGQGPEFLTYFQNEAQLDKSGLPSDRFFAERPEGSVSTLKIQRTQQEDSAVYLCASSTTRPLGSYEQYFGPGTRLTVT.

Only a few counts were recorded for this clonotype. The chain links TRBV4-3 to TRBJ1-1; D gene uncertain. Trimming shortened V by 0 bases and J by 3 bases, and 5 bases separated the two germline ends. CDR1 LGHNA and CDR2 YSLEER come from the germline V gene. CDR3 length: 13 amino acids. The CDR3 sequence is CASSQDQHTEAFF. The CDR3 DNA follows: TGCGCCAGCAGCCAAGATCAGCACACTGAAGCTTTCTTT.

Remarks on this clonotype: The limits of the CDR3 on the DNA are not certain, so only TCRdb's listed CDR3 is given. CDR3 region: CSATLRAGGVTEAFF. This chain uses TRBV20-1 with TRBJ1-1; the table's D call, TRBD1, was not checked against the DNA. In germline, CDR1 is DFQATT, CDR2 SNEGSKA (reference sequence). From its first to its last residue, the CDR3 has 15 amino acids.

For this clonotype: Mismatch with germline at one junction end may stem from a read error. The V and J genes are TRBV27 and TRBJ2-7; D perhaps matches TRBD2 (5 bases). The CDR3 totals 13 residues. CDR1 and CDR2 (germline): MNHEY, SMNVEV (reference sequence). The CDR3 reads CASRFMEEPVLAF. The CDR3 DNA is TGTGCCAGCAGATTCATGGAAGAACCGGTGCTAGCTTTC.

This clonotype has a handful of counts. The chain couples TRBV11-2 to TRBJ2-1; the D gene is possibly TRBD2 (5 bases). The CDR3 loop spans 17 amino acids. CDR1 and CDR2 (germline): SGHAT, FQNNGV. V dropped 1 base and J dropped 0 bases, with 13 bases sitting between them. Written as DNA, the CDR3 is TGTGCCAGCAGCTTAGGGTCCCTAGGGAGCTCCTACAATGAGCAGTTCTTC. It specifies CASSLGSLGSSYNEQFF.

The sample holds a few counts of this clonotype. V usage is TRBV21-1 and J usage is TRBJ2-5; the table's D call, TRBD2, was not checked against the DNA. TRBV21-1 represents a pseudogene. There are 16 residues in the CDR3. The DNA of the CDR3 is TGTGCCAGCAGACCAATAGCGGGAGCGATTGTGGAGACCCAGTACTTC. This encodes CASRPIAGAIVETQYF.

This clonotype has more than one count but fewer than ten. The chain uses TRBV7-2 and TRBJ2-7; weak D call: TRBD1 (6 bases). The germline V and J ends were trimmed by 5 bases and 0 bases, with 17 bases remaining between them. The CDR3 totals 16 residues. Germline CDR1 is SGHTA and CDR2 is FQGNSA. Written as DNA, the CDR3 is TGTGCCAGCAGCACCCCCAGGGGCGAGTACTCCTACGAGCAGTACTTC. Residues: CASSTPRGEYSYEQYF.

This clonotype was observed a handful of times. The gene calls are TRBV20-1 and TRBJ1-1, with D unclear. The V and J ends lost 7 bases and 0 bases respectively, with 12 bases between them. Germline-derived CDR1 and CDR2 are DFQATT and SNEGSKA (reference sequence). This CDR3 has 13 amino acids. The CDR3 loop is CSVSDGLNTEAFF. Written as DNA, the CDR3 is TGCAGTGTCAGTGACGGTCTGAACACTGAAGCTTTCTTT.

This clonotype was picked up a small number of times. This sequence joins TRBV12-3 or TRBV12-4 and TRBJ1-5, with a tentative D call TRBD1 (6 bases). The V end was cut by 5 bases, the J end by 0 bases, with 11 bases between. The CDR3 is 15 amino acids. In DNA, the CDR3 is TGTGCCAGCAGTCACGGACAGTATAGCAATCAGCCCCAGCATTTT. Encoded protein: CASSHGQYSNQPQHF.

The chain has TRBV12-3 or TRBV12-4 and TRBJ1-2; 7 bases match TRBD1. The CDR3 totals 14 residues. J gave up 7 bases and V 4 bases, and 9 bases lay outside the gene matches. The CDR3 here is CASSSYRGSAGYTF. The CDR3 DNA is TGTGCCAGCAGTTCTTACAGGGGATCGGCTGGCTACACCTTC.

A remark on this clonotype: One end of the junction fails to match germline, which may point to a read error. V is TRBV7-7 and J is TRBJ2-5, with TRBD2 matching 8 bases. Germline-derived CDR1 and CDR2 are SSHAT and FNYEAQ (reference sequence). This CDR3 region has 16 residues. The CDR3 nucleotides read TGTGCTAGCAGCTTAGCGGGGTCAGGGGTCGGGGAGACCCAGTACTTC. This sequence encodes CASSLAGSGVGETQYF.

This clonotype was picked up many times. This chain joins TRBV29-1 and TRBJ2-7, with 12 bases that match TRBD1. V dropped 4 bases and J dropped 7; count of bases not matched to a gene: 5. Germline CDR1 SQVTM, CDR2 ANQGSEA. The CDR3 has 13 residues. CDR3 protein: CSVVRDRGLEQYF. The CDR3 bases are TGCAGCGTTGTCCGGGACAGGGGGCTTGAGCAGTACTTC.

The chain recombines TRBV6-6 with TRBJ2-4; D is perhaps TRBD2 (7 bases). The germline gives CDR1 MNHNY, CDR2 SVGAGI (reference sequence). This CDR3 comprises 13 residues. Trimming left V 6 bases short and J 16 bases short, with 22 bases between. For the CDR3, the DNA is TGTGCCAGCAGAAGGGACAAGGGAGGGCCTCACTACTTC. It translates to CASRRDKGGPHYF.

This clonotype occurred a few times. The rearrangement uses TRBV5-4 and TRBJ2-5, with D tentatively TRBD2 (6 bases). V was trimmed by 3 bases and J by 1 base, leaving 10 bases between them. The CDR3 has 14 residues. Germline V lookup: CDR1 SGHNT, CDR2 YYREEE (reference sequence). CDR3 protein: CASSSPSVQETQYF. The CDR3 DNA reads TGTGCCAGCAGCTCGCCTAGCGTCCAAGAGACCCAGTACTTC.

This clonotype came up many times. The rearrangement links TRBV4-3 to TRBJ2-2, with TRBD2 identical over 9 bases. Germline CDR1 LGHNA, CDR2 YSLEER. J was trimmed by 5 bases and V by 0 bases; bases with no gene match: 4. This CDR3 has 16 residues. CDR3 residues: CASSQENAGGTGELFF. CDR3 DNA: TGCGCCAGCAGCCAAGAGAACGCGGGAGGGACCGGGGAGCTGTTTTTT.

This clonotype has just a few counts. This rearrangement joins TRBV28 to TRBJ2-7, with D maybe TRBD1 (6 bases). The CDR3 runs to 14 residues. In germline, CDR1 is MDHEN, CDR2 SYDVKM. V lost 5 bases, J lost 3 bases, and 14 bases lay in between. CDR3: CASSSPGTSYEQYF. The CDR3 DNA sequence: TGTGCCAGCAGTAGTCCGGGGACAAGCTACGAGCAGTACTTC. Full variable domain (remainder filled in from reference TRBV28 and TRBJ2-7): DVKVTQSSRYLVKRTGEKVFLECVQDMDHENMFWYRQDPGLGLRLIYFSYDVKMKEKGDIPEGYSVSREKKERFSLILESASTNQTSMYLCASSSPGTSYEQYFGPGTRLTVT.

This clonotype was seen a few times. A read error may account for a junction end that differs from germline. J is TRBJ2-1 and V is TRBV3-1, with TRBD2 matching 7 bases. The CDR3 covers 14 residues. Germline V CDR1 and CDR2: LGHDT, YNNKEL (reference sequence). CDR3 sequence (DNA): TGTGCCAGCAGCGCTGGGGCTAGCGGACCTGTTATGGTCTTC. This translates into CASSAGASGPVMVF.

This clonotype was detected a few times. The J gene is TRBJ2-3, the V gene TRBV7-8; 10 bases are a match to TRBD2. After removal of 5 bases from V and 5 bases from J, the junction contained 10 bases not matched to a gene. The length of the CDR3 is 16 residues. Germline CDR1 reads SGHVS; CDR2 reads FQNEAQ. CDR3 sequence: CASSPRAGGPEDTQYF. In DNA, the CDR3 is TGTGCCAGCAGCCCTCGAGCGGGAGGGCCTGAAGATACGCAGTATTTT.

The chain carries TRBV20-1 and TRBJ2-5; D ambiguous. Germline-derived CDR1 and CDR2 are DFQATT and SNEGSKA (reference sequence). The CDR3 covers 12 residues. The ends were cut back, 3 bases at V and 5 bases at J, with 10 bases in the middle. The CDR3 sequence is CSASLRGETQYF. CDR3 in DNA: TGCAGTGCTAGTTTACGTGGGGAGACCCAGTACTTC.

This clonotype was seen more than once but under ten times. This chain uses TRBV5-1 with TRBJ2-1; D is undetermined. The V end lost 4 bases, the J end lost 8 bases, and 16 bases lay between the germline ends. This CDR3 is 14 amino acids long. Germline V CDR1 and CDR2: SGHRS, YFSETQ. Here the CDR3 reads CASSTDALGYEQFF. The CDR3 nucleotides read TGCGCCAGCAGCACGGATGCCTTAGGCTATGAGCAGTTCTTC.

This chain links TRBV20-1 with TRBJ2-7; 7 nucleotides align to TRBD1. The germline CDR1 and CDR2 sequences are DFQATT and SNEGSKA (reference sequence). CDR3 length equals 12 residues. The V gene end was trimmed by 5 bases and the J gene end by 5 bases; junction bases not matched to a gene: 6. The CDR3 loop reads CSAARGPDEQYF. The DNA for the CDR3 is TGCAGTGCTGCGAGGGGGCCTGACGAGCAGTACTTC.

In DNA form, the CDR3 reads TGCAGCGTTCGGGGGTCCGACTCCTACAATGAGCAGTTCTTC. Translated: CSVRGSDSYNEQFF. This chain uses TRBV29-1 with TRBJ2-1; a possible D gene is TRBD2 (6 bases). The germline CDR1 and CDR2 sequences are SQVTM and ANQGSEA. This CDR3 region has 14 residues. V dropped 5 bases and J dropped 0 bases, with 11 bases sitting between them.

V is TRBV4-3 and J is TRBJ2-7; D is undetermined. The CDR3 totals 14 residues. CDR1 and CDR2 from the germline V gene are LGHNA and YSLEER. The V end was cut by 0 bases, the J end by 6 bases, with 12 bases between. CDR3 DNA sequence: TGCGCCAGCAGCCAAGAACGCCACCAAGGCGAGCAGTACTTC. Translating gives CASSQERHQGEQYF.

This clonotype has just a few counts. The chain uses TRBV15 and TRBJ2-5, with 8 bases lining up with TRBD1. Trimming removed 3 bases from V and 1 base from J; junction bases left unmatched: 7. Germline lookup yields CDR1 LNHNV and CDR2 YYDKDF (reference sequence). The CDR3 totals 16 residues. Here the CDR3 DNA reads TGTGCCACCAGCAGGACCCCGGGACAGGTCCAAGAGACCCAGTACTTC. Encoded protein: CATSRTPGQVQETQYF.

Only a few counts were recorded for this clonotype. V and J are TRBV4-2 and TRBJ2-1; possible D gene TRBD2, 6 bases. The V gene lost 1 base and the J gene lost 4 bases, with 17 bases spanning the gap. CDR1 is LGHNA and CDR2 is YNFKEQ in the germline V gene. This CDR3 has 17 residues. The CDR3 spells CASSQGQDGTSYNEQFF. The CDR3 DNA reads TGTGCCAGCAGCCAAGGTCAAGATGGGACTTCTTACAATGAGCAGTTCTTC.

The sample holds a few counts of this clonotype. The CDR3 is CSVDPRGVETQYF. The DNA of the CDR3 is TGCAGCGTTGACCCACGGGGCGTCGAGACCCAGTACTTC. The gene calls are TRBV29-1 and TRBJ2-5; D may correspond to TRBD1 or TRBD2 (5 bases each). Germline assignment: CDR1 SQVTM and CDR2 ANQGSEA. This CDR3 has 13 amino acids. The V gene lost 3 bases and the J gene lost 5 bases, with 13 bases spanning the gap.

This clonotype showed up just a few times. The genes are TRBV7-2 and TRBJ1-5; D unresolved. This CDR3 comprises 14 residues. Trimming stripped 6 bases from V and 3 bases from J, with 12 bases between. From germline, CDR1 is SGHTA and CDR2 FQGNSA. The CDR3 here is CASRPTALNQPQHF. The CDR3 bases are TGTGCCAGCAGGCCAACAGCCCTCAATCAGCCCCAGCATTTT.

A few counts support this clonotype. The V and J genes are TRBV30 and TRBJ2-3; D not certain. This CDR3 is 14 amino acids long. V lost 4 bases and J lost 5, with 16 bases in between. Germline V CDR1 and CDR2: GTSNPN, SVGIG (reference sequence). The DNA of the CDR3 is TGTGCCTGGATGCGAGCCACAAAAGAAGATACGCAGTATTTT. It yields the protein CAWMRATKEDTQYF.